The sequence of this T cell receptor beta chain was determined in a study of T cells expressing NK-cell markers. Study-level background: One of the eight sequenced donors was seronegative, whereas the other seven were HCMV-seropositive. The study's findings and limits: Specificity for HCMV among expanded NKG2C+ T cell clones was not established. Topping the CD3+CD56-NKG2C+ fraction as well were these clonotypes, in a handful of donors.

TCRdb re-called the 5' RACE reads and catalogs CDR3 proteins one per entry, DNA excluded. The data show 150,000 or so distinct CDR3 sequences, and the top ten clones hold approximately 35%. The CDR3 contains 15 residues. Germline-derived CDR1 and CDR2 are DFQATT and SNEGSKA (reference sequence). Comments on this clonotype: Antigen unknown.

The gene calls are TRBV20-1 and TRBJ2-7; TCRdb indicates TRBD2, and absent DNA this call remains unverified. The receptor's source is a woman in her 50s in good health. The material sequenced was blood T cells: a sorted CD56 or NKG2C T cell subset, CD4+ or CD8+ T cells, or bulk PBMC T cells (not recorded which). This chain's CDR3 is CSAREPAGGRYEQYF.